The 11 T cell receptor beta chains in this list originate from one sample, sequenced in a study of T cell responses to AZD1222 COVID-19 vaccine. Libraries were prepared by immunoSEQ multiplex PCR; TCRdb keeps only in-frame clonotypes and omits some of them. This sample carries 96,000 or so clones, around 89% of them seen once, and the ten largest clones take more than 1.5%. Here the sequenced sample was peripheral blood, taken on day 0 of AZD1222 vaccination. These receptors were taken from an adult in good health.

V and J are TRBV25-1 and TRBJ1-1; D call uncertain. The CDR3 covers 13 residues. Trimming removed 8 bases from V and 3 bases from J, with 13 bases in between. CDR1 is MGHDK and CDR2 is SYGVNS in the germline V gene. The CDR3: CASHSPADTEAFF. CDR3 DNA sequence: TGTGCCAGCCATTCCCCAGCGGACACTGAAGCTTTCTTT.

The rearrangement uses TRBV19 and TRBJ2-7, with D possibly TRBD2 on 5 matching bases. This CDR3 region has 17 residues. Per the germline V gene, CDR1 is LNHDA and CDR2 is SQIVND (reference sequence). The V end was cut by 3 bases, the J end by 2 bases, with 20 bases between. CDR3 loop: CASSMYRETGRTYEQYF. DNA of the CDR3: TGTGCCAGTAGTATGTACCGGGAAACTGGTAGGACCTACGAGCAGTACTTC.

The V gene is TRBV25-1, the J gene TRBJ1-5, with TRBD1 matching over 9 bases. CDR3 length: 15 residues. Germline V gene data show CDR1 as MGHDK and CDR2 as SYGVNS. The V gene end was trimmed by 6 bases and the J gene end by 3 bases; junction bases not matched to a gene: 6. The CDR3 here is CASSSDRGVNQPQHF. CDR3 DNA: TGTGCCAGCAGCTCCGACAGGGGGGTCAATCAGCCCCAGCATTTT.

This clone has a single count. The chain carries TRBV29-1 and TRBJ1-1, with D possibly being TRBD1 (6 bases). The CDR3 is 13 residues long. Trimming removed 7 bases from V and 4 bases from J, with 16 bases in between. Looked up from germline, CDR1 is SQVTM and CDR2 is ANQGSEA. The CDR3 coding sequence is TGCAGCGGCCAGGGGTCGGGGGGCACTGAAGCTTTCTTT. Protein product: CSGQGSGGTEAFF.

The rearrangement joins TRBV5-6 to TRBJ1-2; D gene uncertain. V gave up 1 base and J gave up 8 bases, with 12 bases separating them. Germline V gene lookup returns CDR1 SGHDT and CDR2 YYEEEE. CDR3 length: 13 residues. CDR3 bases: TGTGCCAGCAGCTTGTGGACTTCTAAGGGCTACACCTTC. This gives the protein CASSLWTSKGYTF. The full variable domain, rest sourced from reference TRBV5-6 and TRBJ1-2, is DAGVTQSPTHLIKTRGQQVTLRCSPKSGHDTVSWYQQALGQGPQFIFQYYEEEERQRGNFPDRFSGHQFPNYSSELNVNALLLGDSALYLCASSLWTSKGYTFGSGTRLTVV.

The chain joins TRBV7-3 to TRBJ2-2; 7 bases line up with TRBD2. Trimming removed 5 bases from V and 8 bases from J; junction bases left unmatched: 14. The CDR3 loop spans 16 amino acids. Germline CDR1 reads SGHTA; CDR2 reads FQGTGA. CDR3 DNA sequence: TGTGCCAGCAGCCCGCAATCGGGACTACTTATGGGGGAGCTGTTTTTT. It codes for CASSPQSGLLMGELFF.

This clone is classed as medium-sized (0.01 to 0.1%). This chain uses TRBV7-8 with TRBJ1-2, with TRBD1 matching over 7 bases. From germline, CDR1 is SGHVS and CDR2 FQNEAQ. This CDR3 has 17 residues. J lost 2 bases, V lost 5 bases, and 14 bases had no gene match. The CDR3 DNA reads TGTGCCAGCAGCCAGGGACAGCCATTCGAGGGAAACTATGGCTACACCTTC. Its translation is CASSQGQPFEGNYGYTF. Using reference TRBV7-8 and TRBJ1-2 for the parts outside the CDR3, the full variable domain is GAGVSQSPRYKVAKRGQDVALRCDPISGHVSLFWYQQALGQGPEFLTYFQNEAQLDKSGLPSDRFFAERPEGSVSTLKIQRTQQEDSAVYLCASSQGQPFEGNYGYTFGSGTRLTVV.

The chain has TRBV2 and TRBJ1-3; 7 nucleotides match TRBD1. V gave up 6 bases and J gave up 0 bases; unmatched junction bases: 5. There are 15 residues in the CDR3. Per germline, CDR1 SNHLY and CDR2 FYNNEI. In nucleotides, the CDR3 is TGTGCCAGCAGCGGGGACAGAAACTCTGGAAACACCATATATTTT. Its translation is CASSGDRNSGNTIYF.

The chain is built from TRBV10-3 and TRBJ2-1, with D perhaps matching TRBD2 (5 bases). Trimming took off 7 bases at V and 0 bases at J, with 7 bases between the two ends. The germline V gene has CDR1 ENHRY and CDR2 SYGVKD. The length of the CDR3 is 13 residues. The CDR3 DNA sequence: TGTGCCATCAACCGGGACTCCTACAATGAGCAGTTCTTC. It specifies CAINRDSYNEQFF.

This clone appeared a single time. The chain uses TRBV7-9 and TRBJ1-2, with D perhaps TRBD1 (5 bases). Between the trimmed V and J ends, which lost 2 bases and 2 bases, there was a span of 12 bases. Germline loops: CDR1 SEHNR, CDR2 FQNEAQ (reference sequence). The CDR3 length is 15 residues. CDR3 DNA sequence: TGTGCCAGCAGCTTAATCGCAGACAGCAACTATGGCTACACCTTC. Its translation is CASSLIADSNYGYTF.

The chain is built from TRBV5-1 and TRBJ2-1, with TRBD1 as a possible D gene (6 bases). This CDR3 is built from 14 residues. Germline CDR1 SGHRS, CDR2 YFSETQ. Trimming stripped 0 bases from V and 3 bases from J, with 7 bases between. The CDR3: CASSLEGGYNEQFF. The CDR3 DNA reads TGCGCCAGCAGCTTGGAAGGGGGCTACAATGAGCAGTTCTTC.